The next 15 T cell receptor beta chains were all read from a single sample in a study of cytomegalovirus exposure and HLA in healthy donors. The PCR employed 60 Vbeta primers together with 13 Jbeta primers. The repertoire was sequenced with immunoSEQ multiplex PCR; TCRdb's copy has only in-frame clones and lacks some. Of around 200,000 clones in the sample, around 80% were seen once. The source material was PBMCs. These receptors originate from a man younger than 45 in good health and CMV-seronegative.

The V and J genes are TRBV7-8 and TRBJ2-3; 7 bases match TRBD1. Germline loops: CDR1 SGHVS, CDR2 FQNEAQ. The CDR3 totals 17 residues. V shed 1 base, J shed 3 bases, and the junction held 10 bases outside the gene matches. Written as DNA, the CDR3 is TGTGCCAGCAGCTTAGGTCCCCTCTCAGGGGGTACAGATACGCAGTATTTT. As protein: CASSLGPLSGGTDTQYF.

The gene calls are TRBV5-1 and TRBJ2-7; D gene unclear. The length of the CDR3 is 12 residues. Germline CDR1 is SGHRS and CDR2 is YFSETQ. Trimming took 0 bases from V and 9 from J, leaving 10 bases between them. The DNA for the CDR3 is TGCGCCAGCAGCTTGGGAGACACAAGGCAGTACTTC. It translates to CASSLGDTRQYF.

The rearrangement uses TRBV5-5 and TRBJ2-1, with 8 bases fitting TRBD2. This CDR3 has 13 amino acids. Germline V gene lookup returns CDR1 SGHKS and CDR2 YYEKEE (reference sequence). V was pared by 2 bases and J by 8 bases, with 3 bases of the junction left unmatched. This CDR3 reads CASSFREGDEQFF. As DNA, the CDR3 is TGTGCCAGCAGCTTCCGGGAGGGCGATGAGCAGTTCTTC.

This chain joins TRBV16 and TRBJ2-7; D unclear. Germline CDR1 reads KGHSY; CDR2 reads FQNENV. Trimming took off 2 bases at V and 0 bases at J, with 14 bases between the two ends. CDR3 length: 16 residues. In nucleotides, the CDR3 is TGTGCCAGCAGCCAAACCCCCCAGGCGATCTCCTACGAGCAGTACTTC. This codes for CASSQTPQAISYEQYF.

The chain has TRBV11-2 and TRBJ2-3, with 13 bases matching TRBD2. The CDR3 runs to 17 residues. The J segment lost 1 base and the V segment lost 1 base, leaving 2 bases of the junction unmatched. Germline V gene sequence: CDR1 SGHAT, CDR2 FQNNGV. For the CDR3, the DNA is TGTGCCAGCAGCTTAGGCGGGACTAGCGGGGGCACAGATACGCAGTATTTT. Translating it yields CASSLGGTSGGTDTQYF.

J is TRBJ2-5 and V is TRBV6-5, with TRBD1 identical over 7 bases. The CDR3 loop spans 15 amino acids. The germline gives CDR1 MNHEY, CDR2 SVGAGI. The ends lost 5 bases at V and 2 bases at J; junction bases unmatched: 8. The CDR3 DNA reads as TGTGCCAGCAGTACCGGGACAGCACAGCAAGAGACCCAGTACTTC. Its protein product is CASSTGTAQQETQYF.

Only one count was recorded for this clone. The chain recombines TRBV7-3 with TRBJ2-3; D remains ambiguous. V shed 5 bases and J shed 5 bases, with 14 bases lying between them. Germline CDR1 and CDR2: SGHTA and FQGTGA. The length of the CDR3 is 14 residues. DNA for the CDR3: TGTGCCAGCAGCCCCCTATCGGTTCAAGATACGCAGTATTTT. Its translation is CASSPLSVQDTQYF. Based on the CDR3 plus reference TRBV7-3 and TRBJ2-3, the full variable domain is GAGVSQTPSNKVTEKGKYVELRCDPISGHTALYWYRQSLGQGPEFLIYFQGTGAADDSGLPNDRFFAVRPEGSVSTLKIQRTERGDSAVYLCASSPLSVQDTQYFGPGTRLTVL.

The chain employs TRBV7-9 and TRBJ1-4, with TRBD1 matching 9 bases. CDR1 and CDR2 (germline): SEHNR, FQNEAQ (reference sequence). Trimming removed 0 bases from V and 7 bases from J; junction bases left unmatched: 3. The CDR3 has 15 amino acids. In DNA, the CDR3 is TGTGCCAGCAGCTTAGCGAGGACAGGGGTTGAAAAACTGTTTTTT. Translation: CASSLARTGVEKLFF.

The chain recombines TRBV11-2 with TRBJ1-2; possibly TRBD1 for D (6 bases). The CDR3 length is 17 residues. V lost 5 bases, J lost 2 bases, and 21 bases lay in between. Germline lookup yields CDR1 SGHAT and CDR2 FQNNGV. CDR3 residues: CASSGQDSTPKNYGYTF. The CDR3, as DNA: TGTGCCAGCAGCGGTCAGGACAGTACGCCTAAGAACTATGGCTACACCTTC.

This rearrangement joins TRBV18 to TRBJ2-7; TRBD1 might be the D (5 bases). Trimming pared 4 bases from V and 3 bases from J, leaving 10 bases between. Germline V gene sequence: CDR1 KGHSH, CDR2 LQKENI. CDR3 length: 13 amino acids. CDR3 sequence: CASSQGAYYEQYF. The CDR3 DNA is TGTGCCAGCTCACAAGGGGCCTACTACGAGCAGTACTTC.

The chain is built from TRBV5-1 and TRBJ2-1; TRBD2 matches 16 bases. V was clipped by 4 bases and J by 6 bases; unmatched bases: 10. Germline values: CDR1 SGHRS, CDR2 YFSETQ. This CDR3 comprises 18 residues. The chain's CDR3 is CASSRGLAGGPVTNEQFF. In DNA form, the CDR3 reads TGCGCCAGCAGCCGGGGACTAGCGGGAGGGCCGGTCACCAATGAGCAGTTCTTC.

CDR3 sequence: CASGRAINSPLHF. CDR3 bases: TGCGCCAGCGGGAGGGCCATTAATTCACCCCTCCACTTT. The genes are TRBV10-2 and TRBJ1-6; D not resolved. This CDR3 comprises 13 residues. Deletions cut 8 bases from V and 6 bases from J, with 11 bases between. Germline V gives CDR1 WSHSY, CDR2 SAAADI.

The rearrangement uses TRBV11-2 and TRBJ2-3; 7 nucleotides line up with TRBD2. Germline V lookup: CDR1 SGHAT, CDR2 FQNNGV. The CDR3 is 17 residues long. The junction had 11 bases not matched to a gene; V was cut back by 5 bases and J by 0 bases. CDR3: CASSLTRLATSTDTQYF. CDR3 DNA sequence: TGTGCCAGCAGCCTAACACGACTAGCAACTAGCACAGATACGCAGTATTTT.

This clone was detected only once. The V gene is TRBV10-2, the J gene TRBJ1-2, with a weak D call TRBD1 (5 bases). Germline V gene sequence: CDR1 WSHSY, CDR2 SAAADI. V was cut by 3 bases and J by 6 bases, with 14 bases left in between. The CDR3 spans 14 residues. CDR3 loop: CASSDPRGGNGYTF. DNA of the CDR3: TGCGCCAGCAGTGATCCCCGGGGGGGAAATGGCTACACCTTC.

The V gene is TRBV4-1, the J gene TRBJ1-1; 7 bases match TRBD1. The CDR3 covers 15 residues. In germline, CDR1 is MGHRA, CDR2 YSYEKL. V lost 6 bases and J lost 10; bases outside the gene matches: 17. The CDR3 coding sequence is TGCGCCAGCAGTCGAGACCCGGGACAGCTCTTAGCAGCTTTCTTT. Protein sequence: CASSRDPGQLLAAFF.